Each of the 21 T cell receptor beta chains below was sequenced from the same sample in a study of T cell responses to AZD1222 COVID-19 vaccine (dated by TCRdb to the early 2020s). Per the publication, the time point label means: baseline before first vaccination. Library creation used the immunoSEQ multiplex PCR assay. TCRdb took over this immuneACCESS table, retaining in-frame rearrangements with V and J assigned. Such tables are incomplete; in checked studies, under half of the missing clones stem from an unresolved V gene, and the remainder is unexplained. The sample includes 150,000 or so clones, with around 90% observed a single time. The ten largest account for about 3% of the sample. Specimen: peripheral blood, collected on day 0 of AZD1222 vaccination. Receptors originate from an adult in good health.

This clone was detected a few times. The CDR3 reads CSVLATNEKLFF. CDR3 nucleotide sequence: TGCAGCGTTCTGGCAACTAATGAAAAACTGTTTTTT. The genes are TRBV29-1 and TRBJ1-4; D ambiguous. The CDR3 is 12 residues long. V gave up 5 bases and J gave up 0 bases, with 4 bases separating them. Germline CDR1 is SQVTM and CDR2 is ANQGSEA.

The chain carries TRBV4-1 and TRBJ2-7, with D possibly called TRBD1 or TRBD2 (5 bases each). The CDR3 loop spans 15 amino acids. Germline V gives CDR1 MGHRA, CDR2 YSYEKL. Between the trimmed V and J ends, which lost 0 bases and 1 base, there was a span of 10 bases. The CDR3 reads CASSQDPGRSYEQYF. The CDR3 DNA follows: TGCGCCAGCAGCCAAGATCCGGGACGGTCCTACGAGCAGTACTTC.

V gene TRBV10-2 combines with J gene TRBJ1-3; perhaps TRBD1 as D (5 bases). Germline loops: CDR1 WSHSY, CDR2 SAAADI. The CDR3 covers 18 residues. Trimming pared 5 bases from V and 0 bases from J, leaving 20 bases between. The CDR3 loop is CASSSGLTVQDSGNTIYF. The CDR3 nucleotides read TGCGCCAGCAGTTCGGGACTGACGGTTCAAGACTCTGGAAACACCATATATTTT.

The V and J genes are TRBV27 and TRBJ1-2; the D is unclear. This CDR3 is 16 amino acids long. Per germline, CDR1 MNHEY and CDR2 SMNVEV (reference sequence). Trimming removed 0 bases from V and 3 bases from J, with 14 bases in between. The CDR3 DNA sequence: TGTGCCAGCAGTTTATCGGAAGCTTCGACCGACTATGGCTACACCTTC. Its translation: CASSLSEASTDYGYTF.

V gene TRBV25-1 combines with J gene TRBJ1-1; a weak D match, TRBD1 (6 bases). Looked up from germline, CDR1 is MGHDK and CDR2 is SYGVNS. The CDR3 totals 13 residues. V shed 0 bases and J shed 4 bases, with 6 bases lying between them. The CDR3 loop reads CASSEYRGTEAFF. The CDR3 DNA reads TGTGCCAGCAGTGAATACAGGGGCACTGAAGCTTTCTTT.

V usage is TRBV27 and J usage is TRBJ2-1; 7 bases map to TRBD2. The germline V gene has CDR1 MNHEY and CDR2 SMNVEV (reference sequence). The CDR3 is 15 residues long. Trimming at V came to 6 bases and at J to 4 bases, leaving 9 bases not matched to a gene. The CDR3 coding sequence is TGTGCCAGCAGAGAAAGGGGACTACCATACAATGAGCAGTTCTTC. This translates into CASRERGLPYNEQFF.

V usage is TRBV7-2 and J usage is TRBJ1-2; maybe TRBD1 (6 bases). Trimming shortened V by 1 base and J by 4 bases, and 16 bases separated the two germline ends. The CDR3 is made up of 16 amino acids. Germline V lookup: CDR1 SGHTA, CDR2 FQGNSA. The CDR3 coding sequence is TGTGCCAGCAGCTTAGATCCCCTCGGGGGGCCCTATGGCTACACCTTC. Translated, it gives CASSLDPLGGPYGYTF.

The rearrangement uses TRBV11-2 and TRBJ2-3; TRBD2 matches at 12 bases. V lost 6 bases to trimming and J lost 2 bases; unmatched junction nucleotides: 9. CDR1 and CDR2 from the germline V gene are SGHAT and FQNNGV. The CDR3 consists of 17 residues. The CDR3 is CASRERLAGGYTDTQYF. Written as DNA, the CDR3 is TGTGCCAGCAGGGAACGGCTAGCGGGAGGGTACACAGATACGCAGTATTTT.

This chain links TRBV6-5 with TRBJ2-4; no clear D gene. Between the trimmed V and J ends, which lost 0 bases and 1 base, there was a span of 7 bases. Germline CDR1 is MNHEY and CDR2 is SVGAGI. CDR3 length equals 15 residues. The DNA of the CDR3 is TGTGCCAGCAGTTACTCCCAAGGGGCCAAAAACATTCAGTACTTC. Residues: CASSYSQGAKNIQYF.

The V call is TRBV6-6, the J call TRBJ2-4; 15 positions match TRBD2. The CDR3 loop spans 19 amino acids. Germline V gene lookup returns CDR1 MNHNY and CDR2 SVGAGI (reference sequence). V dropped 5 bases and J dropped 1; count of bases not matched to a gene: 9. The CDR3 coding sequence is TGTGCCAGCAGTCACACCGGGACTAGCGGGAGGTCGGCCAAAAACATTCAGTACTTC. Translating gives CASSHTGTSGRSAKNIQYF.

The chain combines TRBV6-4 with TRBJ1-2; the match to TRBD1 covers 11 bases. The germline V gene encodes CDR1 MRHNA and CDR2 SNTAGT. The CDR3 has 15 residues. The J segment lost 7 bases and the V segment lost 2 bases, leaving 6 bases of the junction unmatched. DNA for the CDR3: TGTGCCAGCAGTGACCCGGACAGGGGGCTAGGTGGCTACACCTTC. Translated, it gives CASSDPDRGLGGYTF.

DNA for the CDR3: TGCGCCAGCAGCCAACCTGGACAGGGGGACCTTGAAGCTTTCTTT. This translates into CASSQPGQGDLEAFF. The V gene is TRBV4-1, the J gene TRBJ1-1, with 10 positions matching TRBD1. V shed 2 bases, J shed 7 bases, and the junction held 7 bases outside the gene matches. The CDR3 runs to 15 residues. Germline assignment: CDR1 MGHRA and CDR2 YSYEKL.

The rearrangement links TRBV5-6 to TRBJ2-7, with 10 positions matching TRBD2. V lost 2 bases and J lost 6; bases outside the gene matches: 5. CDR3 length: 14 residues. Germline values: CDR1 SGHDT, CDR2 YYEEEE. The CDR3 DNA reads TGTGCCAGCAGCTTCGGGGCTAGCGGGGGCGAGCAGTACTTC. This encodes CASSFGASGGEQYF.

The chain links TRBV20-1 to TRBJ2-3; D is undetermined. V lost 4 bases and J lost 5, with 7 bases in between. There are 11 residues in the CDR3. In germline, CDR1 is DFQATT, CDR2 SNEGSKA (reference sequence). The CDR3: CSANPQDTQYF. CDR3 nucleotides: TGCAGTGCTAACCCCCAAGATACGCAGTATTTT.

This chain joins TRBV3-1 (or the pseudogene TRBV3-2) and TRBJ2-7; 8 bases fit TRBD2. The ends lost 6 bases at V and 7 bases at J; junction bases unmatched: 26. Germline values: CDR1 LGHDT, CDR2 YNNKEL (reference sequence). This CDR3 region has 19 residues. Here the CDR3 reads CASSSTSGHPTGKSTEQYF. CDR3 nucleotides: TGTGCCAGCAGTTCCACTAGCGGCCATCCTACGGGGAAGTCTACGGAGCAGTACTTC.

This clone occurred once. The chain uses TRBV9 and TRBJ2-5, with 9 bases matching TRBD1. CDR3 length equals 15 residues. After removal of 0 bases from V and 1 base from J, the junction contained 1 base not matched to a gene. The germline CDR1 and CDR2 sequences are SGDLS and YYNGEE. The CDR3 bases are TGTGCCAGCAGCGTAGACAGGGGGCTCCAAGAGACCCAGTACTTC. Protein: CASSVDRGLQETQYF.

J is TRBJ1-2 and V is TRBV7-9, with 7 bases that match TRBD1. Germline loops: CDR1 SEHNR, CDR2 FQNEAQ (reference sequence). This CDR3 has 14 residues. The J segment lost 5 bases and the V segment lost 7 bases, leaving 10 bases of the junction unmatched. The CDR3 spells CASTRGQSPYGYTF. CDR3 nucleotides: TGTGCCAGCACCCGGGGACAGAGTCCTTATGGCTACACCTTC. Variable domain in full (rest from reference TRBV7-9 and TRBJ1-2): DTGVSQNPRHKITKRGQNVTFRCDPISEHNRLYWYRQTLGQGPEFLTYFQNEAQLEKSRLLSDRFSAERPKGSFSTLEIQRTEQGDSAMYLCASTRGQSPYGYTFGSGTRLTVV.

Regarding this clone: Other DNA sequences in the sample encode the same CDR3. The chain joins TRBV29-1 to TRBJ1-5, with D possibly TRBD1 on 6 matching bases. The germline V and J ends were trimmed by 6 bases and 4 bases, with 10 bases remaining between them. The CDR3 spans 12 residues. Germline CDR1 is SQVTM and CDR2 is ANQGSEA. CDR3 nucleotide sequence: TGCAGCGTAGGGGGACGGAATCAGCCCCAGCATTTT. Its protein is CSVGGRNQPQHF.

The chain joins TRBV7-9 to TRBJ2-1; possible D gene TRBD2, 6 bases. This CDR3 spans 14 amino acids. Germline CDR1 SEHNR, CDR2 FQNEAQ (reference sequence). Trimming removed 5 bases from V and 4 bases from J, with 12 bases in between. CDR3 in amino acids: CASSLVGGYNEQFF. DNA of the CDR3: TGTGCCAGCAGCCTCGTGGGGGGTTACAATGAGCAGTTCTTC.

This chain links TRBV7-9 with TRBJ1-6; no reliable D call. The CDR3 is made up of 17 amino acids. Trimming cost V 5 bases and J 10 bases, with 24 bases left between them. The germline V gene encodes CDR1 SEHNR and CDR2 FQNEAQ (reference sequence). For the CDR3, the DNA is TGTGCCAGCAGCCCGCTTCCCCAGAGAGATAAAGGATCACCCCTCCACTTT. This encodes CASSPLPQRDKGSPLHF.

The chain employs TRBV6-4 and TRBJ2-3, with D perhaps assigned TRBD1 or TRBD2 (7 bases each). The CDR3 consists of 14 residues. The germline CDR1 and CDR2 sequences are MRHNA and SNTAGT. The V end lost 2 bases, the J end lost 8 bases, and 14 bases lay between the germline ends. CDR3 sequence (DNA): TGTGCCAGCAGTGACCGGGGGGACAGAAGTACGCAGTATTTT. Residues: CASSDRGDRSTQYF.